This T cell receptor beta chain was recorded in a study of blood T cell repertoires in COVID-19. At the level of the study: PBMCs, B-cell-depleted T cells, or T cells provided the cDNA or gDNA that made up the material.

Some clones are missing from TCRdb's copy, which holds only in-frame ones; the method was immunoSEQ multiplex PCR. The repertoire holds around 230,000 clones, 86% seen once, with about 2.2% in the top ten. The source material was peripheral blood. This clonotype was sampled from a young man who had recovered from COVID-19.

The CDR3 DNA is TGTGCTGCGGACAGGGGAGGATTGTCTAGCAATCAGCCCCAGCATTTT. Residues: CAADRGGLSSNQPQHF. The chain employs TRBV30 and TRBJ1-5; 9 bases map to TRBD1. The CDR3 consists of 16 residues. CDR1 GTSNPN and CDR2 SVGIG come from the germline V gene (reference sequence).